These 31 T cell receptor beta chains originate from one sample sequenced in a study of blood T cell repertoires in COVID-19. Profiling relied on immunoSEQ multiplex PCR, and the TCRdb table lists in-frame clones only, not all of them. This repertoire shows some 190,000 clones, about 85% found once; its top ten account for 4.5% to 5%. What was sequenced was peripheral blood. Receptors were obtained from a woman of 80 years or more with acute or convalescent COVID-19.

The CDR3, as DNA: TGTGCCACCAGTGATAATAGGGGATACGGTGAGCAGTTCTTC. Amino acid sequence: CATSDNRGYGEQFF. The rearrangement uses TRBV24-1 and TRBJ2-1; D possibly corresponds to TRBD1 (5 bases). The CDR3 runs 14 residues. The germline CDR1 and CDR2 sequences are KGHDR and SFDVKD. V gave up 3 bases and J gave up 9 bases, with 14 bases separating them.

The gene calls are TRBV28 and TRBJ1-2, with a weak D call TRBD1 (5 bases). Trimming took 8 bases from V and 0 from J, leaving 13 bases between them. This CDR3 comprises 14 residues. Germline CDR1 reads MDHEN; CDR2 reads SYDVKM. Written as DNA, the CDR3 is TGTGCCAGCGGTTACGACAGAGCTAACTATGGCTACACCTTC. It yields the protein CASGYDRANYGYTF.

This clone was recorded a few times. This chain connects TRBV2 to TRBJ1-4; D call uncertain. CDR3 length equals 15 residues. V was trimmed by 7 bases and J by 8 bases, leaving 20 bases between them. Germline assignment: CDR1 SNHLY and CDR2 FYNNEI. The CDR3 sequence: CASIEAISVSEKLFF. The CDR3 DNA follows: TGTGCCAGCATTGAGGCAATATCAGTTTCCGAAAAACTGTTTTTT.

The chain uses TRBV18 and TRBJ2-7; maybe TRBD1 (5 bases). The CDR3 has 14 amino acids. Germline V CDR1 and CDR2: KGHSH, LQKENI. Trimming took 3 bases from V and 6 from J, leaving 15 bases between them. This chain's CDR3 is CASSPGLGYTEQYF. CDR3 coding DNA: TGTGCCAGCTCACCGGGGCTAGGCTATACCGAGCAGTACTTC.

A single count supports this clone. The chain is built from TRBV29-1 and TRBJ2-3; D is unclear. Per the germline V gene, CDR1 is SQVTM and CDR2 is ANQGSEA. The CDR3 consists of 11 residues. The CDR3 here is CSGGTTDTQYF. As DNA, the CDR3 is TGCAGTGGCGGTACCACAGATACGCAGTATTTT.

V and J are TRBV19 and TRBJ2-3; no reliable D call. The germline gives CDR1 LNHDA, CDR2 SQIVND (reference sequence). V gave up 0 bases and J gave up 1 base, with 17 bases separating them. CDR3 length: 18 residues. The CDR3, as DNA: TGTGCCAGTAGTATAGATCTCTACCCCCTCCGAGGCACAGATACGCAGTATTTT. It yields the protein CASSIDLYPLRGTDTQYF.

The chain joins TRBV3-1 (or the pseudogene TRBV3-2) to TRBJ1-4; TRBD1 aligns across 7 bases. CDR1 is LGHDT, CDR2 YNNKEL, per germline (reference sequence). The CDR3 has 15 amino acids. V was clipped by 4 bases and J by 7 bases; unmatched bases: 9. The CDR3 spells CASSPSGQPSEKLFF. The CDR3 nucleotides are TGTGCCAGCAGCCCATCGGGACAGCCTAGTGAAAAACTGTTTTTT.

The chain has TRBV6-2 or TRBV6-3 and TRBJ2-7; 11 bases map to TRBD2. Trimming took 2 bases from V and 0 from J; bases not matched to a gene: 18. Per germline, CDR1 MNHEY and CDR2 SVGEGT. The CDR3 has 21 residues. DNA for the CDR3: TGTGCCAGCAGTTACCTACGAGCGGCTAGCGGGAGGCCCCACCTCTCCTACGAGCAGTACTTC. It specifies CASSYLRAASGRPHLSYEQYF.

The V and J genes are TRBV14 and TRBJ1-2; 7 bases align to TRBD1. J lost 6 bases, V lost 0 bases, and 13 bases had no gene match. From germline, CDR1 is SGHDN and CDR2 FVKESK. The CDR3 covers 17 residues. The CDR3 here is CASSQDWSTGNSHGYTF. Here the CDR3 DNA reads TGTGCCAGCAGCCAAGACTGGTCGACAGGGAATTCGCATGGCTACACCTTC. Full variable domain (rest looked up from reference TRBV14 and TRBJ1-2): EAGVTQFPSHSVIEKGQTVTLRCDPISGHDNLYWYRRVMGKEIKFLLHFVKESKQDESGMPNNRFLAERTGGTYSTLKVQPAELEDSGVYFCASSQDWSTGNSHGYTFGSGTRLTVV.

V and J are TRBV6-1 and TRBJ2-1; D gene ambiguous. Germline CDR1 reads MNHNS; CDR2 reads SASEGT. With 2 bases removed from V and 10 bases from J, the gap between germline ends came to 15 bases. The CDR3 sequence is 14 residues long. CDR3 in amino acids: CASSEFWSSREQFF. CDR3 sequence (DNA): TGTGCCAGCAGTGAATTCTGGAGTTCTCGGGAGCAGTTCTTC.

This sequence joins TRBV2 and TRBJ1-1, with D hard to call. The CDR3 is made up of 13 amino acids. V was trimmed by 2 bases and J by 0 bases, leaving 4 bases between them. Germline V gives CDR1 SNHLY, CDR2 FYNNEI. The CDR3 here is CASSEQLNTEAFF. DNA for the CDR3: TGTGCCAGCAGTGAACAGTTGAACACTGAAGCTTTCTTT.

The J gene is TRBJ2-5, the V gene TRBV7-2; D perhaps matches TRBD2 (5 bases). The germline gives CDR1 SGHTA, CDR2 FQGNSA. This CDR3 has 14 amino acids. With 0 bases removed from V and 5 bases from J, the gap between germline ends came to 10 bases. CDR3 bases: TGTGCCAGCAGCTTAGCGCCCAGAGGGGAGACCCAGTACTTC. It is translated as CASSLAPRGETQYF.

This sequence joins TRBV5-1 and TRBJ1-3; no firm D call. The CDR3 length is 15 residues. With 0 bases removed from V and 8 bases from J, the gap between germline ends came to 15 bases. CDR1 is SGHRS, CDR2 YFSETQ, per germline. The CDR3 protein is CASSLVSAEEDTIYF. The CDR3 DNA reads TGCGCCAGCAGCTTGGTATCGGCGGAGGAGGACACCATATATTTT.

The V and J genes are TRBV19 and TRBJ2-2, with 7 bases aligning to TRBD1. The V and J ends lost 6 bases and 7 bases, in that order; junction bases with no gene match: 8. The CDR3 sequence is 14 residues long. The V gene's germline CDR1 is LNHDA and CDR2 SQIVND (reference sequence). CDR3 sequence (DNA): TGTGCCAGTAGCGAGGGGGCGCATGGCGGGGAGCTGTTTTTT. It codes for CASSEGAHGGELFF. Full variable domain (outside the CDR3, taken from reference TRBV19 and TRBJ2-2): DGGITQSPKYLFRKEGQNVTLSCEQNLNHDAMYWYRQDPGQGLRLIYYSQIVNDFQKGDIAEGYSVSREKKESFPLTVTSAQKNPTAFYLCASSEGAHGGELFFGEGSRLTVL.

The chain carries TRBV28 and TRBJ2-1, with TRBD1 matching 9 bases. The V segment lost 6 bases and the J segment 9 bases; nucleotides outside the gene matches: 21. The CDR3 is 18 residues long. The germline V gene has CDR1 MDHEN and CDR2 SYDVKM. The CDR3 reads CASRFAGQGTRGRIEQFF. DNA of the CDR3: TGTGCCAGCAGATTCGCGGGACAGGGAACAAGGGGCAGGATTGAGCAGTTCTTC.

The genes are TRBV12-5 and TRBJ1-1, with 8 bases matching TRBD1. Germline lookup yields CDR1 LGHNT and CDR2 FRNRAP. With V trimmed by 2 bases and J by 3 bases, 14 bases remained unmatched. This CDR3 comprises 18 residues. In DNA form, the CDR3 reads TGTGCTAGTGGTTTGAACGCAGGGGGCGCAGGGGGGTACACTGAAGCTTTCTTT. This codes for CASGLNAGGAGGYTEAFF.

This chain uses TRBV18 with TRBJ2-1; 7 bases are a match to TRBD1. This CDR3 region has 16 residues. The germline V gene has CDR1 KGHSH and CDR2 LQKENI. Trimming removed 6 bases from V and 0 bases from J; junction bases left unmatched: 8. The CDR3: CASSSSDRSSYNEQFF. The CDR3 region has the DNA TGTGCCAGCTCGTCCTCGGACAGGAGCTCCTACAATGAGCAGTTCTTC.

This clone rates as medium-sized. The chain joins TRBV27 to TRBJ2-7; 10 bases agree with TRBD1. Germline CDR1 MNHEY, CDR2 SMNVEV (reference sequence). The length of the CDR3 is 14 residues. The V and J ends lost 7 bases and 2 bases, in that order; junction bases with no gene match: 5. The CDR3 coding sequence is TGTGCCAGCATCCCGGGACAGGGGACCTACGAGCAGTACTTC. Its translation: CASIPGQGTYEQYF.

This CDR3 reads CASSAGQTYGYTF. The CDR3 DNA reads TGTGCCAGCAGCGCGGGACAGACTTATGGCTACACCTTC. The chain employs TRBV9 and TRBJ1-2; 7 bases are shared with TRBD1. Germline CDR1 is SGDLS and CDR2 is YYNGEE. The CDR3 loop spans 13 amino acids. After removal of 3 bases from V and 5 bases from J, the junction contained 4 bases not matched to a gene.

V gene TRBV18 combines with J gene TRBJ2-5, with TRBD1 identical over 8 bases. The CDR3 has 15 residues. The V gene end was trimmed by 5 bases and the J gene end by 5 bases; junction bases not matched to a gene: 10. The V gene's germline CDR1 is KGHSH and CDR2 LQKENI. The CDR3 reads CASSDYQGAGETQYF. DNA of the CDR3: TGTGCCAGCTCAGACTACCAGGGGGCAGGCGAGACCCAGTACTTC.

The chain is built from TRBV6-2 or TRBV6-3 and TRBJ1-1; TRBD1 might be the D (5 bases). The CDR3 has 13 amino acids. Trimming took off 8 bases at V and 1 base at J, with 11 bases between the two ends. In germline, CDR1 is MNHEY, CDR2 SVGEGT. The CDR3 nucleotides read TGTGCCAGCGGCCCAGGGAGGAACACTGAAGCTTTCTTT. Translating gives CASGPGRNTEAFF.

The chain employs TRBV11-2 and TRBJ2-1; 7 bases are a match to TRBD2. The CDR3 is 16 residues long. Germline V gives CDR1 SGHAT, CDR2 FQNNGV. V dropped 5 bases and J dropped 6; count of bases not matched to a gene: 13. The CDR3 DNA reads as TGTGCCAGCAGCCCCTTGGCGGGAGTGATAGGCAATGAGCAGTTCTTC. Its protein is CASSPLAGVIGNEQFF.

The chain employs TRBV4-2 and TRBJ2-7; D remains ambiguous. The CDR3 runs to 14 residues. V was shortened by 5 bases and J by 3 bases, with 14 bases between the two germline ends. CDR1 and CDR2 from the germline V gene are LGHNA and YNFKEQ. The CDR3 DNA reads TGTGCCAGCAGCTTCGGGTTGGAGTTCTACGAGCAGTACTTC. Translated, it gives CASSFGLEFYEQYF.

This clone was observed once. The gene calls are TRBV18 and TRBJ2-3, with 15 positions matching TRBD2. CDR3 length equals 18 residues. From germline, CDR1 is KGHSH and CDR2 LQKENI. The trim removed 8 bases at V and 4 bases at J, leaving 13 bases unmatched. The CDR3 region has the DNA TGTGCCAGCCCCAGACGGGAGGGACTAGCGGGAGGAGCAGATACGCAGTATTTT. Protein: CASPRREGLAGGADTQYF.

This rearrangement joins TRBV2 to TRBJ1-1; D gene ambiguous. This CDR3 contains 15 residues. The germline V and J ends were trimmed by 2 bases and 0 bases, with 10 bases remaining between them. CDR1 SNHLY and CDR2 FYNNEI come from the germline V gene. Here the CDR3 DNA reads TGTGCCAGCAGTGAATTGGGCAGGATGAACACTGAAGCTTTCTTT. This sequence encodes CASSELGRMNTEAFF.

This clone is a singleton in its sample. The CDR3 is CASSPGLIYEQYF. CDR3 DNA: TGTGCCAGCAGCCCCGGACTGATCTACGAGCAGTACTTC. The chain combines TRBV7-2 with TRBJ2-7; tentatively, D is TRBD2 (5 bases). V shed 5 bases and J shed 3 bases, with 11 bases lying between them. This CDR3 spans 13 amino acids. The V gene's germline CDR1 is SGHTA and CDR2 FQGNSA.

The V call is TRBV5-1, the J call TRBJ2-1; D gene uncertain. This CDR3 comprises 14 residues. The V and J ends lost 1 base and 2 bases respectively, with 7 bases between them. In germline, CDR1 is SGHRS, CDR2 YFSETQ. CDR3 amino acids: CASSLMTTYNEQFF. The DNA of the CDR3 is TGCGCCAGCAGCTTGATGACAACCTACAATGAGCAGTTCTTC. Filled out from reference TRBV5-1 and TRBJ2-1, the complete variable domain reads KAGVTQTPRYLIKTRGQQVTLSCSPISGHRSVSWYQQTPGQGLQFLFEYFSETQRNKGNFPGRFSGRQFSNSRSEMNVSTLELGDSALYLCASSLMTTYNEQFFGPGTRLTVL.

The chain links TRBV4-2 to TRBJ2-7, with 10 nucleotides matching TRBD2. This CDR3 has 15 residues. Germline values: CDR1 LGHNA, CDR2 YNFKEQ. Germline trimming cut 1 base from V and 4 bases from J; bases unmatched to any gene: 4. CDR3 loop: CASSQGGLAQYEQYF. CDR3 DNA sequence: TGTGCCAGCAGCCAAGGGGGACTAGCGCAATACGAGCAGTACTTC.

This clone was detected only a few times. This chain uses TRBV7-9 with TRBJ1-3; D possibly corresponds to TRBD1 (6 bases). Per the germline V gene, CDR1 is SEHNR and CDR2 is FQNEAQ (reference sequence). CDR3 length: 18 amino acids. V lost 2 bases and J 0 bases, leaving 17 bases between the germline ends. The CDR3 loop reads CASSLLSRLGASGNTIYF. The CDR3 DNA is TGTGCCAGCAGCTTATTATCAAGATTGGGGGCCTCTGGAAACACCATATATTTT. Filled out from reference TRBV7-9 and TRBJ1-3, the complete variable domain reads DTGVSQNPRHKITKRGQNVTFRCDPISEHNRLYWYRQTLGQGPEFLTYFQNEAQLEKSRLLSDRFSAERPKGSFSTLEIQRTEQGDSAMYLCASSLLSRLGASGNTIYFGEGSWLTVV.

This chain connects TRBV25-1 to TRBJ2-3; 9 bases agree with TRBD1. CDR1 and CDR2 (germline): MGHDK, SYGVNS. V was clipped by 1 base and J by 2 bases; unmatched bases: 7. The CDR3 is 17 amino acids. The CDR3, as DNA: TGTGCCAGCAGTGAATCGGGACAGGGTTATGTCACAGATACGCAGTATTTT. It codes for CASSESGQGYVTDTQYF.

The genes are TRBV7-9 and TRBJ1-2; 7 nucleotides match TRBD1. CDR3 length equals 14 residues. Unmatched junction bases numbered 12, after V lost 10 bases and J lost 4 bases. Germline V gives CDR1 SEHNR, CDR2 FQNEAQ (reference sequence). The CDR3 DNA is TGTGCCAACGACGACAGGGCCGCCTTCTATGGCTACACCTTC. It yields the protein CANDDRAAFYGYTF.